The 12 T cell receptor beta chains listed next were all sequenced from one sample in a study of shared clonotypes between healthy human individuals. The assay was immunoSEQ multiplex PCR, and TCRdb's table has in-frame clones only and misses some. The table records around 2.1 million clones, 95% of them present only once. The sequenced material came from naive CD4+ T cells sorted from blood. As to subset: CD45RA+ positively selected. Receptors were obtained from a man between 18 and 29 years old in good health.

To note about this clone: In the same sample, other DNA sequences code for this CDR3. The genes are TRBV5-1 and TRBJ2-3; D may be TRBD2 (6 bases). CDR3 length equals 15 residues. The ends were cut back, 0 bases at V and 1 base at J, with 9 bases in the middle. The germline gives CDR1 SGHRS, CDR2 YFSETQ. CDR3 protein: CASSLGGTGTDTQYF. The CDR3 nucleotides are TGCGCCAGCAGCTTGGGGGGGACTGGCACAGATACGCAGTATTTT.

J is TRBJ2-3 and V is TRBV7-2, with no clear D. V was clipped by 5 bases and J by 3 bases, with 9 bases between them. Germline CDR1 reads SGHTA; CDR2 reads FQGNSA. The CDR3 is made up of 13 amino acids. DNA for the CDR3: TGTGCCAGCAGCGCGTTTATAACAGATACGCAGTATTTT. Protein: CASSAFITDTQYF.

The J gene is TRBJ2-3, the V gene TRBV27; TRBD1 matches 9 bases. The CDR3 contains 17 residues. The junction had 13 bases not matched to a gene; V was cut back by 5 bases and J by 4 bases. CDR1 is MNHEY and CDR2 is SMNVEV in the germline V gene (reference sequence). CDR3 region: CASSLLGQGRRADTQYF. The CDR3 DNA reads TGTGCCAGCAGTCTGCTAGGACAGGGGAGGAGGGCAGATACGCAGTATTTT.

With regard to this clone: Within the sample, other DNA sequences also encode this same CDR3. The rearrangement uses TRBV5-1 and TRBJ2-5; possible D gene TRBD1, 6 bases. Trimming took 4 bases from V and 0 from J, leaving 10 bases between them. The germline V gene encodes CDR1 SGHRS and CDR2 YFSETQ. The CDR3 sequence is 14 residues long. CDR3 amino acids: CASSPTGYQETQYF. DNA for the CDR3: TGCGCCAGCAGCCCTACAGGGTACCAAGAGACCCAGTACTTC.

This clone has a single count. The gene calls are TRBV2 and TRBJ2-4; TRBD2 aligns across 9 bases. V dropped 3 bases and J dropped 1; count of bases not matched to a gene: 4. Germline V gene sequence: CDR1 SNHLY, CDR2 FYNNEI. This CDR3 has 16 residues. The CDR3 DNA sequence: TGTGCCAGCAGTGATATAGCGGGAGTGGCCAAAAACATTCAGTACTTC. Its protein product is CASSDIAGVAKNIQYF.

A word on this clone: The sample contains more than one DNA sequence encoding this CDR3. This chain connects TRBV28 to TRBJ2-7, with 7 bases aligning to TRBD1. J lost 5 bases, V lost 3 bases, and 4 bases had no gene match. CDR3 length: 13 amino acids. The germline V gene encodes CDR1 MDHEN and CDR2 SYDVKM. CDR3 nucleotides: TGTGCCAGCAGTTTTCCCGACAGGGACGAGCAGTACTTC. Residues: CASSFPDRDEQYF.

This sequence joins TRBV11-2 and TRBJ2-3; unclear D gene. The germline gives CDR1 SGHAT, CDR2 FQNNGV. V lost 4 bases, J lost 1 base, and 15 bases lay in between. This CDR3 has 16 residues. Here the CDR3 reads CASSSPVSGRTDTQYF. As DNA, the CDR3 is TGTGCCAGCAGCTCTCCGGTCTCTGGCCGCACAGATACGCAGTATTTT. Together with reference TRBV11-2 and TRBJ2-3, the CDR3 gives the full variable domain: EAGVAQSPRYKIIEKRQSVAFWCNPISGHATLYWYQQILGQGPKLLIQFQNNGVVDDSQLPKDRFSAERLKGVDSTLKIQPAKLEDSAVYLCASSSPVSGRTDTQYFGPGTRLTVL.

This rearrangement joins TRBV5-1 to TRBJ2-1; no definite D call. The CDR3 runs 19 residues. The V end lost 0 bases, the J end lost 0 bases, and 19 bases lay between the germline ends. CDR1 is SGHRS and CDR2 is YFSETQ in the germline V gene. DNA of the CDR3: TGCGCCAGCAGCTTGGCGGGTGACTGGCGCCAGAGCTCCTACAATGAGCAGTTCTTC. The encoded protein is CASSLAGDWRQSSYNEQFF.

The rearrangement uses TRBV5-1 and TRBJ2-2; D is possibly TRBD2 (6 bases). Germline V gene data show CDR1 as SGHRS and CDR2 as YFSETQ. The V end was cut by 4 bases, the J end by 2 bases, with 12 bases between. The CDR3 has 15 residues. CDR3 amino acids: CASSRENRNTGELFF. DNA for the CDR3: TGCGCCAGCAGCCGGGAGAATCGAAACACCGGGGAGCTGTTTTTT.

On this clone: Different DNA sequences within this sample yield the same CDR3. This chain uses TRBV6-1 with TRBJ2-2, with D perhaps matching TRBD1 (6 bases). V was pared by 1 base and J by 3 bases, with 9 bases between. CDR3 size: 15 residues. Germline V gene data show CDR1 as MNHNS and CDR2 as SASEGT. CDR3 loop: CASSEDQGYTGELFF. The CDR3 DNA reads TGTGCCAGCAGTGAAGACCAGGGGTACACCGGGGAGCTGTTTTTT.

The V gene is TRBV7-9, the J gene TRBJ1-1, with D hard to call. CDR1 SEHNR and CDR2 FQNEAQ come from the germline V gene (reference sequence). This CDR3 region has 10 residues. Trimming removed 1 base at V and 7 bases at J, with 1 base between. The CDR3 bases are TGTGCCAGCAGCTTAGTTGAAGCTTTCTTT. Residues: CASSLVEAFF. The variable domain in full, with the rest retrieved from reference TRBV7-9 and TRBJ1-1, is DTGVSQNPRHKITKRGQNVTFRCDPISEHNRLYWYRQTLGQGPEFLTYFQNEAQLEKSRLLSDRFSAERPKGSFSTLEIQRTEQGDSAMYLCASSLVEAFFGQGTRLTVV.

As to this clone: Other DNA sequences from this sample encode an identical CDR3 as well. The rearrangement uses TRBV30 and TRBJ1-3; 7 nucleotides match TRBD1. CDR1 and CDR2 from the germline V gene are GTSNPN and SVGIG (reference sequence). J was trimmed by 0 bases and V by 2 bases; bases with no gene match: 4. The CDR3 contains 15 residues. The CDR3 region has the DNA TGTGCCTGGAGTCGGACAGGACTCTCTGGAAACACCATATATTTT. Translating it yields CAWSRTGLSGNTIYF.